This T cell receptor (beta chain) was obtained from a study of long-term antiretroviral therapy in people with HIV. Background on the study: The earliest samples predate the 2015 immediate-ART recommendation by about a decade.

Each specimen consisted of 1-10 million cryopreserved PBMC prior to extraction of DNA. This CDR3 has 12 residues. V was trimmed by 7 bases and J by 7 bases, leaving 11 bases between them. Germline V gives CDR1 MDHEN, CDR2 SYDVKM. Version v3.0 of the immunoSEQ assay ran at survey level. The data were produced by immunoSEQ multiplex PCR, yet TCRdb's version contains in-frame clones alone and is incomplete. The sample carries fewer than 20,000 clones, around four fifths recorded once. Regarding the study as a whole: Transplant donor controls retained higher diversity, though diversity increased after ART. HIV repertoires had narrower CDR3 length ranges than controls.

Worth noting for this clone: Its antigen is undetermined.

Sample: unsorted PBMCs, taken 0.3 years after starting antiretroviral therapy. This receptor was identified in a woman aged 45-65 years with HIV. The chain is built from TRBV28 and TRBJ2-1; tentative D call: TRBD1 (5 bases). CDR3 region: CASTGLMNEQFF. CDR3 nucleotide sequence: TGTGCCAGCACAGGGTTAATGAATGAGCAGTTCTTC. Full variable domain (missing parts from reference TRBV28 and TRBJ2-1): DVKVTQSSRYLVKRTGEKVFLECVQDMDHENMFWYRQDPGLGLRLIYFSYDVKMKEKGDIPEGYSVSREKKERFSLILESASTNQTSMYLCASTGLMNEQFFGPGTRLTVL.